This is a list of T cell receptor beta chains from one sample in a study of PD-L1 blockade in urothelial cancer. Here immunoSEQ multiplex PCR was the method, and the copy in TCRdb shows in-frame clones only, minus some. The data hold tens of thousands of clones, with around 84% observed a single time. Material: PBMCs, obtained around atezolizumab (anti-PD-L1) treatment. The receptors were sampled from a woman in her 70s with urothelial cancer. Both conserved end residues are part of each CDR3. D genes are given only for firm matches. A row's size may be missing; if present it is once, few, many or a size class.

CDR3: CASSLDVDNEQFF
DNA: TGTGCCAGCAGCTTAGATGTCGACAATGAGCAGTTCTTC
length: 13
D: .
V: TRBV7-9
size: .
J: TRBJ2-1

CDR3: CASNPVFLAGGPRTDTQYF
DNA: TGTGCCAGCAACCCTGTTTTTCTAGCGGGAGGCCCCCGCACAGATACGCAGTATTTT
length: 19
D: TRBD2
V: TRBV4-2
size: .
J: TRBJ2-3

CDR3: CASSLASPGNTEAFF
DNA: TGTGCCAGCAGCTTAGCCTCCCCGGGGAACACTGAAGCTTTCTTT
length: 15
D: .
V: TRBV11-2
size: .
J: TRBJ1-1

CDR3: CSVEEQYYTEAFF
DNA: TGCAGCGTTGAGGAACAGTACTACACTGAAGCTTTCTTT
length: 13
D: .
V: TRBV29-1
size: once
J: TRBJ1-1

CDR3: CASSLTGQGLLDEQYF
DNA: TGTGCCAGCAGCCTAACCGGACAGGGCCTTTTGGACGAGCAGTACTTC
length: 16
D: TRBD1
V: TRBV14
size: few
J: TRBJ2-7

CDR3: CASSVMSRPTRAYEQYF
DNA: TGTGCCAGCAGCGTCATGTCTCGGCCCACACGGGCCTACGAGCAGTACTTC
length: 17
D: .
V: TRBV9
size: .
J: TRBJ2-7

CDR3: CASSLELLVADTQYF
DNA: TGCGCCAGCAGCTTGGAGTTGCTAGTGGCAGATACGCAGTATTTT
length: 15
D: .
V: TRBV5-1
size: once
J: TRBJ2-3

CDR3: CATSRGMNRGAFF
DNA: TGTGCCACCAGCAGAGGTATGAACCGGGGAGCTTTCTTT
length: 13
D: .
V: TRBV15
size: .
J: TRBJ1-1

CDR3: CASSLLSAQGYGYTF
DNA: TGTGCCAGCAGCCTTCTATCAGCACAGGGGTATGGCTACACCTTC
length: 15
D: TRBD1
V: TRBV7-9
size: .
J: TRBJ1-2

CDR3: CASSLGVTSGPQTTDTQYF
DNA: TGCGCCAGCAGCTTGGGGGTTACTAGCGGACCCCAGACCACAGATACGCAGTATTTT
length: 19
D: TRBD2
V: TRBV5-1
size: .
J: TRBJ2-3

CDR3: CASSLLGGNSNQPQHF
DNA: TGTGCCAGCAGCCTGTTGGGGGGTAACAGCAATCAGCCCCAGCATTTT
length: 16
D: .
V: TRBV2
size: .
J: TRBJ1-5

CDR3: CASSFLGLLGQDREQYF
DNA: TGTGCCAGCAGCTTTTTAGGTTTGTTGGGACAAGACCGCGAGCAGTACTTC
length: 17
D: .
V: TRBV7-9
size: .
J: TRBJ2-7

CDR3: CASSQPQGIAYEQYF
DNA: TGTGCCAGCAGCCAGCCCCAGGGGATTGCCTACGAGCAGTACTTC
length: 15
D: .
V: TRBV28
size: .
J: TRBJ2-7

CDR3: CASSMSASGNNEQFF
DNA: TGTGCCAGTAGTATGAGCGCTAGCGGAAACAATGAGCAGTTCTTC
length: 15
D: TRBD2
V: TRBV19
size: .
J: TRBJ2-1

CDR3: CASSVETRGTYTQYF
DNA: TGCGCCAGCAGCGTTGAGACTAGGGGCACATATACGCAGTATTTT
length: 15
D: .
V: TRBV5-1
size: .
J: TRBJ2-3

CDR3: CASSIPHHSEQFF
DNA: TGTGCCAGTAGTATCCCACACCACAGCGAGCAGTTCTTC
length: 13
D: .
V: TRBV19
size: few
J: TRBJ2-1

CDR3: CASSQVGGANTGELFF
DNA: TGTGCCAGCAGCCAAGTAGGGGGCGCTAACACCGGGGAGCTGTTTTTT
length: 16
D: TRBD1
V: TRBV14
size: .
J: TRBJ2-2

CDR3: CASSPQGQAIGYTF
DNA: TGTGCCAGCAGTCCCCAAGGACAGGCTATCGGCTACACCTTC
length: 14
D: TRBD1
V: TRBV2
size: .
J: TRBJ1-2

CDR3: CASSFLGGNTEAFF
DNA: TGTGCCAGCAGCTTTTTGGGGGGGAACACTGAAGCTTTCTTT
length: 14
D: .
V: TRBV14
size: .
J: TRBJ1-1

CDR3: CASSPRQGWTEAFF
DNA: TGTGCCAGCTCACCACGACAGGGCTGGACTGAAGCTTTCTTT
length: 14
D: TRBD1
V: TRBV18
size: .
J: TRBJ1-1